This T cell receptor (beta chain) emerged from a study of control samples from healthy donors and cancer patients. With V trimmed by 4 bases and J by 8 bases, 15 bases remained unmatched. CDR1 MNHNS and CDR2 SASEGT come from the germline V gene. The CDR3 totals 17 residues. The method was immunoSEQ multiplex PCR; TCRdb's version includes in-frame clones alone and lacks a portion of them. The table includes some 130,000 clones, 80% to 95% detected once. The sequenced sample consisted of blood. The clonotype was recovered from a man aged 40-55 years in good health. This chain joins TRBV6-1 and TRBJ1-3; 9 nucleotides match TRBD1. Here the CDR3 DNA reads TGTGCCAGCAGTGCAAGAGCGACAGGGGGAATAAGTTACACCATATATTTT. This encodes CASSARATGGISYTIYF.